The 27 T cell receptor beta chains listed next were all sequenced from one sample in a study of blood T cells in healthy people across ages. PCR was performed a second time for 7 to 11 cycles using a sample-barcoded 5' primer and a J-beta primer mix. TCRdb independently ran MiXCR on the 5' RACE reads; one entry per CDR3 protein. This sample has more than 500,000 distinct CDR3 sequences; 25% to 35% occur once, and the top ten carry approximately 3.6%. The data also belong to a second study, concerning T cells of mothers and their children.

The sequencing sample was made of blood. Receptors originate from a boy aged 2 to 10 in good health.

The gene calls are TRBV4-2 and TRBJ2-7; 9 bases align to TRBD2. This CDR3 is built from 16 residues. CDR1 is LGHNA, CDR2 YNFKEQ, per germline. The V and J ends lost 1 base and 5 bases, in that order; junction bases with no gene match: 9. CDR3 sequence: CASSQGGGRGGNEQYF. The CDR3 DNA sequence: TGTGCCAGCAGCCAAGGAGGTGGGCGGGGGGGCAACGAGCAGTACTTC.

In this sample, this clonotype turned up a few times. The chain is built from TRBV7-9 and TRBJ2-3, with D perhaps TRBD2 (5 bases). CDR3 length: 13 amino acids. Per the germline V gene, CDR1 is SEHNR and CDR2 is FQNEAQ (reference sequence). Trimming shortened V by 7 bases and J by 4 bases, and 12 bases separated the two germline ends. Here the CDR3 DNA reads TGTGCCAGCAAATTTGAGGGCGCAGATACGCAGTATTTT. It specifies CASKFEGADTQYF.

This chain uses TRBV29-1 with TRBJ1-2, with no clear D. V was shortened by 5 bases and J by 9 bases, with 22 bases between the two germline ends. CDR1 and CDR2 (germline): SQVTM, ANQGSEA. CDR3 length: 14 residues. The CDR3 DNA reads TGCAGCGTTCAACCTTCGCCCTTGGACGGGAGCTACACCTTC. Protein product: CSVQPSPLDGSYTF.

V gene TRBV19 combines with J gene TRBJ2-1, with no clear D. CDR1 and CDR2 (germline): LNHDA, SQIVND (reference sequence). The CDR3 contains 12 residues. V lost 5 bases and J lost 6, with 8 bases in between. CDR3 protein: CASSRTTNEQFF. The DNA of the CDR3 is TGTGCCAGTAGTCGTACCACCAATGAGCAGTTCTTC.

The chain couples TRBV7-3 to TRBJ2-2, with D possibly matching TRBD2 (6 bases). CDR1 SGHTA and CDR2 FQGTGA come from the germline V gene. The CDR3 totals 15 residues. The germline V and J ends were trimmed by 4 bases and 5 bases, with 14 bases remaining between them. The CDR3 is CASSSGVPGTGELFF. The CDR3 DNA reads TGTGCCAGCAGCTCGGGGGTTCCGGGTACCGGGGAGCTGTTTTTT.

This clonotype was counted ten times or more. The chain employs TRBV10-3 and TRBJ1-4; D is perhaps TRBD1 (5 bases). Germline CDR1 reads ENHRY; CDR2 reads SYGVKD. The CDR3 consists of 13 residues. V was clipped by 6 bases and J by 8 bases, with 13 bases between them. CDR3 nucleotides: TGTGCCATCAGCAGCGTAGGGGACGAAAAACTGTTTTTT. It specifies CAISSVGDEKLFF.

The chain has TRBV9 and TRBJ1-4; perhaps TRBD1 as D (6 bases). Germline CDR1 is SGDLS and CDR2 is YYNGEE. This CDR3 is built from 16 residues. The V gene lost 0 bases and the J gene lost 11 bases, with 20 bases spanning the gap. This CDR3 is CASSVAPRGGAQKLFF. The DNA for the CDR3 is TGTGCCAGCAGCGTAGCTCCCAGAGGGGGGGCCCAGAAACTGTTTTTT. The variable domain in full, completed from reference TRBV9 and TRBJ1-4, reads DSGVTQTPKHLITATGQRVTLRCSPRSGDLSVYWYQQSLDQGLQFLIQYYNGEERAKGNILERFSAQQFPDLHSELNLSSLELGDSALYFCASSVAPRGGAQKLFFGSGTQLSVL.

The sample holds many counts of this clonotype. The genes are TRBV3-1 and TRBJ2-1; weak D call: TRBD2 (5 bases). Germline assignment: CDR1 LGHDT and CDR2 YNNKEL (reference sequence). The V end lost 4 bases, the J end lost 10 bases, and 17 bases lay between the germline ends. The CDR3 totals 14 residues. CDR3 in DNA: TGTGCCAGCAGCCCCTCAGAGGGAGCGGAGGAGCAGTTCTTC. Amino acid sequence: CASSPSEGAEEQFF.

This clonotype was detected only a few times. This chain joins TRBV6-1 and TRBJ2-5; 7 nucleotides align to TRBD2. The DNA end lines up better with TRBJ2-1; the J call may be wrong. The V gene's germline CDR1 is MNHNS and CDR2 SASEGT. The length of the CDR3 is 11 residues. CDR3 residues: CASRFSGIQFF. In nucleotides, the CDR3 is TGTGCCAGCAGGTTCAGCGGGATACAGTTCTTC.

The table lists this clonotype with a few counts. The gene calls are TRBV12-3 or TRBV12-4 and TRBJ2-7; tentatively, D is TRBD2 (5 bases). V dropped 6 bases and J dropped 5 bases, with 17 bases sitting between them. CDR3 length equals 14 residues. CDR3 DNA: TGTGCCAGCAGCCTGAGCGGTGGATGGAACGAGCAGTACTTC. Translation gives CASSLSGGWNEQYF.

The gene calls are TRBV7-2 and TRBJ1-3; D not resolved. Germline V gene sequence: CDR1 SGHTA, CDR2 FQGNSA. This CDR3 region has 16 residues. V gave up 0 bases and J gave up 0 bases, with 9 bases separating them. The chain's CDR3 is CASSLAQRSSGNTIYF. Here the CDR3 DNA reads TGTGCCAGCAGCTTAGCGCAGCGTTCCTCTGGAAACACCATATATTTT.

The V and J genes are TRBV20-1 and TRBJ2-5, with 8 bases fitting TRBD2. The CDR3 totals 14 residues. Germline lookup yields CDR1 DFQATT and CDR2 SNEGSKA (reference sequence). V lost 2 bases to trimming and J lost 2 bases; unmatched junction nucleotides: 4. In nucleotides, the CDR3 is TGCAGTGCTAGAATCATAGCGGGGCAAGAGACCCAGTACTTC. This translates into CSARIIAGQETQYF.

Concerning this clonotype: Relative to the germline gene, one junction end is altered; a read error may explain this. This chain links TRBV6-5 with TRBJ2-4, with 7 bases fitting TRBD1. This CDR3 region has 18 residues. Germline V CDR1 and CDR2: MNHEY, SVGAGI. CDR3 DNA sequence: TGTGCCAGCAGTTACTCGTCAATAGTTGAGGGGGCCAGAAACATTCAGTACTTC. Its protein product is CASSYSSIVEGARNIQYF.

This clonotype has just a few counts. The CDR3 protein is CASRLNLRVQSSGANVLTF. CDR3 DNA: TGTGCCAGCAGGCTTAATCTTCGGGTTCAGAGCTCTGGGGCCAACGTCCTGACTTTC. The chain carries TRBV7-9 and TRBJ2-6; no reliable D call. Germline V CDR1 and CDR2: SEHNR, FQNEAQ (reference sequence). The CDR3 is 19 residues long. V lost 6 bases and J lost 0, with 21 bases in between.

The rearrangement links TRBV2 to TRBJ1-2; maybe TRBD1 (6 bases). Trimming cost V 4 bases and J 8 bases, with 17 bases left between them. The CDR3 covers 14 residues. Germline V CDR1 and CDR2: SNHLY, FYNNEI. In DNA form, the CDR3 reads TGTGCCAGCAGTGCCTCCCAGGGGTCCTCGGGCTACACCTTC. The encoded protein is CASSASQGSSGYTF.

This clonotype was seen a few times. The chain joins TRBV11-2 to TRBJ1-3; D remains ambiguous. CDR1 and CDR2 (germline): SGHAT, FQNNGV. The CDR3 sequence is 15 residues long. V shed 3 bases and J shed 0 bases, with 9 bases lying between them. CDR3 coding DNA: TGTGCCAGCAGCTTCGGACTTTACTCTGGAAACACCATATATTTT. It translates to CASSFGLYSGNTIYF. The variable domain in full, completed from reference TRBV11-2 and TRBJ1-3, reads EAGVAQSPRYKIIEKRQSVAFWCNPISGHATLYWYQQILGQGPKLLIQFQNNGVVDDSQLPKDRFSAERLKGVDSTLKIQPAKLEDSAVYLCASSFGLYSGNTIYFGEGSWLTVV.

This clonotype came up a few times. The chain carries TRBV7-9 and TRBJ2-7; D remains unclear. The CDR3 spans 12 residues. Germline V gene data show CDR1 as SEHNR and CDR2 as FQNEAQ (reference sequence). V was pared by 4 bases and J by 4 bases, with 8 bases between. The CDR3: CASSWSEYEQYF. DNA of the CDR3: TGTGCCAGCAGCTGGAGCGAATACGAGCAGTACTTC.

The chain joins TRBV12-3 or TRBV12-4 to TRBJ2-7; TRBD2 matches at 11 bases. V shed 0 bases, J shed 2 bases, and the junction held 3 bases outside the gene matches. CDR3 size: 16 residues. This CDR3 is CASSLAGLAGPYEQYF. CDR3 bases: TGTGCCAGCAGTTTAGCAGGACTAGCGGGCCCCTACGAGCAGTACTTC.

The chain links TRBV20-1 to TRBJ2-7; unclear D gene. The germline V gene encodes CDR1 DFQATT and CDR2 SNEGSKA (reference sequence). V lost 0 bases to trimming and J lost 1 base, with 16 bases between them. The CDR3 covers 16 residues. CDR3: CSARDRSYDYSYEQYF. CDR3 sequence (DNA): TGCAGTGCTAGAGATCGTAGTTATGATTATTCCTACGAGCAGTACTTC.

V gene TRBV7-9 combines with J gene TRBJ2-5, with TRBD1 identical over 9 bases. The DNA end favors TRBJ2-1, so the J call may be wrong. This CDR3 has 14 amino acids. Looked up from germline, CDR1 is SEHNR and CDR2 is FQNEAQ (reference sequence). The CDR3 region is CASRGDREGNEQFF. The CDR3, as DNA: TGTGCCAGCAGGGGGGACAGGGAGGGCAATGAGCAGTTCTTC.

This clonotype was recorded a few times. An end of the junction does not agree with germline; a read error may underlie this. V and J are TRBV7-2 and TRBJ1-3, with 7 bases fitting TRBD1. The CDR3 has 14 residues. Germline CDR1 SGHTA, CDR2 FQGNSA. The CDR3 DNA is TGTGCCGGCAGCTTAGTATACCAGGGGGACACCATATATTTT. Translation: CAGSLVYQGDTIYF.

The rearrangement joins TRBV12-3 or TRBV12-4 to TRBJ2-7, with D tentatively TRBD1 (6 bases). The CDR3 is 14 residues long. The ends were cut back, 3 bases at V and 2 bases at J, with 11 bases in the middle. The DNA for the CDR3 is TGTGCCAGCAGTTTCATTCCAGGGGCCTACGAGCAGTACTTC. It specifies CASSFIPGAYEQYF.

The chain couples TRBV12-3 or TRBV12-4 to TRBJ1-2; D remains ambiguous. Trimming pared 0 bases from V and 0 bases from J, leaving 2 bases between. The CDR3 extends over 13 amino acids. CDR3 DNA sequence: TGTGCCAGCAGTTTAGCTCCTAACTATGGCTACACCTTC. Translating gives CASSLAPNYGYTF.

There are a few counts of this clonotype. The CDR3 nucleotides read TGTGCCAGCAGCCAAGTTCGGCCCCAACGGGAGACCCAGTACTTC. Translating it yields CASSQVRPQRETQYF. The chain carries TRBV14 and TRBJ2-5; no reliable D call. Trimming pared 1 base from V and 5 bases from J, leaving 14 bases between. Germline CDR1 SGHDN, CDR2 FVKESK. The CDR3 sequence is 15 residues long.

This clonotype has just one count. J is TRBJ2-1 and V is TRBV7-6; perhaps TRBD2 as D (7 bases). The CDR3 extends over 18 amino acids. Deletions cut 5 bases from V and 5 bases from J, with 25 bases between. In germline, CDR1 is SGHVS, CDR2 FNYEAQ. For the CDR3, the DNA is TGTGCCAGCAGCGCAGGAGGTGGGAGGGACACAACTAACAATGAGCAGTTCTTC. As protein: CASSAGGGRDTTNNEQFF.

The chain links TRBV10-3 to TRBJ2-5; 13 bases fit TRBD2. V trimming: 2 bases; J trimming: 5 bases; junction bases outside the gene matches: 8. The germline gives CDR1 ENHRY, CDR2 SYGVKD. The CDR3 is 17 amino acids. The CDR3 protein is CAISEVPRTSGSETQYF. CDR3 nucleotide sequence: TGTGCCATCAGTGAGGTTCCCCGGACTAGCGGGAGTGAGACCCAGTACTTC.

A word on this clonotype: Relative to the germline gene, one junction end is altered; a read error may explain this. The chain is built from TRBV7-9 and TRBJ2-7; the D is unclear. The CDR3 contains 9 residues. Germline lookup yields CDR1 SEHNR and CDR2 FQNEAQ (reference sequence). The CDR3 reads CASSPDRSF. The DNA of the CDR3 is TGTGCCAGCAGCCCCGACCGTTCCTTC.